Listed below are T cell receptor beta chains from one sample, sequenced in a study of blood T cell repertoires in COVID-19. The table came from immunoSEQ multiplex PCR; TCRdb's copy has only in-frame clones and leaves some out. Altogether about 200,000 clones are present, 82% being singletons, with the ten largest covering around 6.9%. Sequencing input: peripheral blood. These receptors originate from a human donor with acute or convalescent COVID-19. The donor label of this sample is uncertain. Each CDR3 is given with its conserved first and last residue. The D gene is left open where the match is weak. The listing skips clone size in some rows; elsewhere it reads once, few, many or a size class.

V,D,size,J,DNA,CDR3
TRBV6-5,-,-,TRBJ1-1,TGTGCCAGCAGCAGGGGACAAAGGGCCCACACTGAAGCTTTCTTT,CASSRGQRAHTEAFF
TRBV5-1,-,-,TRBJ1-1,TGCGCCAGCAGCTTGGGTGCGACACAGAACACTGAAGCTTTCTTT,CASSLGATQNTEAFF
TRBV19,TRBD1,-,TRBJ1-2,TGTGCCAGTAGTACGGGGACAGGGCATTCCACCTTC,CASSTGTGHSTF
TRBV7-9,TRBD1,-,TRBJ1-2,TGTGCCAGCAGCTCCGACAGGGGAAATGGCTACACCTTC,CASSSDRGNGYTF
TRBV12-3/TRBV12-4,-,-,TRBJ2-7,TGTGCCAGCAGTCCCTCCGGGGGTCCAAAGCAGTACTTC,CASSPSGGPKQYF
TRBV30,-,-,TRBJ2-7,TGTGCCTGGAGTGGGGTTAGCGGATCCTACGAGCAGTACTTC,CAWSGVSGSYEQYF
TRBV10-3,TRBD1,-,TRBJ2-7,TGTGCCATCAGTGGGACAGGGCTCAACGAGCAGTACTTC,CAISGTGLNEQYF
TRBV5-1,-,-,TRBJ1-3,TGCGCCAGCAGCTTGGCTGGCACCCAATCTGGAAACACCATATATTTT,CASSLAGTQSGNTIYF
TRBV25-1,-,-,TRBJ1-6,TGTGCCAGCAGTGACACTAGGACGGGTAGCTCCTATAATTCACCCCTCCACTTT,CASSDTRTGSSYNSPLHF
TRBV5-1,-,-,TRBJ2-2,TGCGCCAGCAGCTCAACAGGAAATCTGAACACCGGGGAGCTGTTTTTT,CASSSTGNLNTGELFF
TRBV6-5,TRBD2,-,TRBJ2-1,TGTGCCAGCAGGAAAGGGACTAGCGGGAGTTATGAGCAGTTCTTC,CASRKGTSGSYEQFF
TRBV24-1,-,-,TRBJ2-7,TGTGCCACCAGTGATTCCCCCAGAGGTTCGGGCGAGCAGTACTTC,CATSDSPRGSGEQYF
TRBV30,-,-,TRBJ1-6,TGTGCCTGGAGTGATCGTTCACCCCTCCACTTT,CAWSDRSPLHF
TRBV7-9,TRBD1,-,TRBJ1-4,TGTGCCAGCAGCTTAGGCCGGGACAGGGGTGCAACTAATGAAAAACTGTTTTTT,CASSLGRDRGATNEKLFF
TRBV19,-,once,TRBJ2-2,TGTGCCAGTAGTATTTCGGAGGGGCTCACCGGGGAGCTGTTTTTT,CASSISEGLTGELFF
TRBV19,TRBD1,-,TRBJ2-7,TGTGCCAGTAGTCCTAGGACAGGATCTAACGAGCAGTACTTC,CASSPRTGSNEQYF
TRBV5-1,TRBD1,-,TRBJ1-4,TGCGCCAGCAGCTCAGGGGGGTTAGGTGAAAAACTGTTTTTT,CASSSGGLGEKLFF
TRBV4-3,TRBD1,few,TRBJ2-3,TGCGCCAGCAGCCAAGGACAGGGGATCACAGATACGCAGTATTTT,CASSQGQGITDTQYF
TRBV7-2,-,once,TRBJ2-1,TGTGCCAGCTCACAGCGGAGAGCCTACAATGAGCAGTTCTTC,CASSQRRAYNEQFF
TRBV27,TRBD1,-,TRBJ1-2,TGTGCCAGCAGTCGCCGCGGTACAGGGGAGAACTATGGCTACACCTTC,CASSRRGTGENYGYTF
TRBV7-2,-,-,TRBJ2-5,TGTGCCAGCAGCCCGTCACAGGGTTACCAAGAGACCCAGTACTTC,CASSPSQGYQETQYF
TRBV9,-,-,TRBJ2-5,TGTGCCAGCAGCGTAGCCACTAGAACAGAGACCCAGTACTTC,CASSVATRTETQYF
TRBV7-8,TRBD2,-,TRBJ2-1,TGTGCCAGCAGCCCCCGGACTAGCGGGAGTGGTGAGCAGTTCTTC,CASSPRTSGSGEQFF
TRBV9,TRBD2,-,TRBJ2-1,TGTGCCAGCAGCGTAGGGGGGCTAGCGGGAGGCGGAAATGAGCAGTTCTTC,CASSVGGLAGGGNEQFF
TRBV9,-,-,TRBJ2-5,TGTGCCAGCAGCGTATCACAGGGATGGGTTGAGACCCAGTACTTC,CASSVSQGWVETQYF
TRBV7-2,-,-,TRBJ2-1,TGTGCCAGCAGCTATCGACAGGAGTACAATGAGCAGTTCTTC,CASSYRQEYNEQFF
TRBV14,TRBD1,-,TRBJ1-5,TGTGCCAGCAGCCAAGGGACAGGGGGCCGCAATCAGCCCCAGCATTTT,CASSQGTGGRNQPQHF
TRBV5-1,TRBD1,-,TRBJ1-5,TGCGCCAGCAGCTTGGAAGGCCAGGGGGGCAATCAGCCCCAGCATTTT,CASSLEGQGGNQPQHF
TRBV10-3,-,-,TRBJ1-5,TGTGCCATCAGTGAGTCCGCAGGGGCGGGTCAGCCCCAGCATTTT,CAISESAGAGQPQHF
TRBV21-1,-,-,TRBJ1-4,TGTGCCAGCAGACAGGGGCGGGTGAATGAAAAACTGTTTTTT,CASRQGRVNEKLFF
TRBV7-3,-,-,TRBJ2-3,TGTGCCAGCAGCTTCAGTAGCGGACCAAGCACAGATACGCAGTATTTT,CASSFSSGPSTDTQYF
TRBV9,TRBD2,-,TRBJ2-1,TGTGCCAGCAGCCCAACCGGGACTAGCGGACTGAATGAGCAGTTCTTC,CASSPTGTSGLNEQFF
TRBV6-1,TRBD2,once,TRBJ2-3,TGTGCCAGCAGTGAAATAGGGGCGGGAGTCGTAAATACGCAGTATTTT,CASSEIGAGVVNTQYF
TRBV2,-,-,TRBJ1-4,TGTGCCGGCAACGGGCAGGGAAGAGAAAAACTGTTTTTT,CAGNGQGREKLFF
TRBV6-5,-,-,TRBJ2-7,TGTGCCAGCAGTTATGGGGGGACAGATTACGAGCAGTACTTC,CASSYGGTDYEQYF
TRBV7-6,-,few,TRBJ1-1,TGTGCCAGCAGCTCGCAGGAGAACACTGAAGCTTTCTTT,CASSSQENTEAFF
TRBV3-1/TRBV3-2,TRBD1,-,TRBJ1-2,TGTGCCAGCAGCCAAGAGGGGACAGGGTCTCGTCGGTACTATGGCTACACCTTC,CASSQEGTGSRRYYGYTF
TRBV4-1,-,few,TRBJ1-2,TGCGCCAGCAGCCGGGGGGAGGGGAACTATGGCTACACCTTC,CASSRGEGNYGYTF
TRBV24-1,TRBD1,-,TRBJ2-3,TGTGCCACCAGTGACCGTGGACAGGCCACAGATACGCAGTATTTT,CATSDRGQATDTQYF
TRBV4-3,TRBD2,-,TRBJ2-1,TGCGCCAGCAGCCAAGTTGTCGCGGGAGGCTACAATGAGCAGTTCTTC,CASSQVVAGGYNEQFF
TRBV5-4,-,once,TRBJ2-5,TGTGCCAGCAGTACCCCCGGGACACTAGAGACCCAGTACTTC,CASSTPGTLETQYF
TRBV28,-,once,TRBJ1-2,TGTGCCAGCAGTTCTAGCGGGGGGACCTATGGCTACACCTTC,CASSSSGGTYGYTF
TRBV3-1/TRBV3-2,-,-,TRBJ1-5,TGTGCCCGCAGCGGGGGCCGGGGGGGACATAGCAATCAGCCCCAGCATTTT,CARSGGRGGHSNQPQHF
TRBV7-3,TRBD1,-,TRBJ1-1,TGTGCCAGCAGCTTCGGGACAGCCAACACTGAAGCTTTCTTT,CASSFGTANTEAFF